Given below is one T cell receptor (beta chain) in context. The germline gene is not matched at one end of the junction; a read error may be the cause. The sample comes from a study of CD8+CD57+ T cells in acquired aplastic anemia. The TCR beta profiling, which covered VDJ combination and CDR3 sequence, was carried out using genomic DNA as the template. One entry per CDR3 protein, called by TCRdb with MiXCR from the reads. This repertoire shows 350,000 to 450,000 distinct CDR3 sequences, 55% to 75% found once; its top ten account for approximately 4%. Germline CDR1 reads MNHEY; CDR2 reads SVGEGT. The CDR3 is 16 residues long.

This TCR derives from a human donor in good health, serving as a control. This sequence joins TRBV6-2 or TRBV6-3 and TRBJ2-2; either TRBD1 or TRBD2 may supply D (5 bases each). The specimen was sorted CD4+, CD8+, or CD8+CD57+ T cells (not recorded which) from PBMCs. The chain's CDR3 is CASSYPKVSSTGALFF. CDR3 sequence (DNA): TGTGCCAGCAGTTACCCCAAGGTTTCGTCCACCGGGGCGCTGTTTTTT.